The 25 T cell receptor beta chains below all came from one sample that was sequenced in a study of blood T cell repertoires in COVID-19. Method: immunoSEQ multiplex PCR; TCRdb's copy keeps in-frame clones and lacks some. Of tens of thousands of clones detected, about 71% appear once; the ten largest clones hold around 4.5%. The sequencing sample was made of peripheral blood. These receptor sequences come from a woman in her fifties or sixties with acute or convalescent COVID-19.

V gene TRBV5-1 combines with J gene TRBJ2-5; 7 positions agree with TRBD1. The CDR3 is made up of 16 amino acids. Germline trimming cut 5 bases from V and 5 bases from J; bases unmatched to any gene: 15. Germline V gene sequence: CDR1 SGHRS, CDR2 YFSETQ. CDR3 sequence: CASSQTGAGGWETQYF. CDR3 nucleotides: TGCGCCAGCAGTCAGACCGGGGCAGGGGGTTGGGAGACCCAGTACTTC.

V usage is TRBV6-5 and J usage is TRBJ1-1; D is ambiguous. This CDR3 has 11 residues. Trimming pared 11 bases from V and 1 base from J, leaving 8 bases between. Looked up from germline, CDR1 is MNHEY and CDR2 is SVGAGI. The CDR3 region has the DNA TGTGCCGGAAGACAGAACACTGAAGCTTTCTTT. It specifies CAGRQNTEAFF.

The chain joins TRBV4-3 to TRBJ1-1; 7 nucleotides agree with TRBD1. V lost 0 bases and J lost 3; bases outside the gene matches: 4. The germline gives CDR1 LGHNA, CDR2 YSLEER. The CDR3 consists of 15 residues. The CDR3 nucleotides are TGCGCCAGCAGCCAAGATTGGGGACAGCACACTGAAGCTTTCTTT. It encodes CASSQDWGQHTEAFF.

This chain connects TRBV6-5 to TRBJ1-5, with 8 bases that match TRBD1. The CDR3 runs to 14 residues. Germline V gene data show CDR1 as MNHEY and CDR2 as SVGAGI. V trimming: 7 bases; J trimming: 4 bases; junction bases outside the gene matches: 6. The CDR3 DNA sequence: TGTGCCAGCAAGGAGACAGGGGCGAATCAGCCCCAGCATTTT. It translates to CASKETGANQPQHF.

The CDR3 nucleotides are TGTGCCAGCCGGATCGACAGGGGTTTGGGCAATCAGCCCCAGCATTTT. As protein: CASRIDRGLGNQPQHF. V is TRBV2 and J is TRBJ1-5; 8 nucleotides line up with TRBD1. The CDR3 runs 16 residues. The V segment lost 8 bases and the J segment 2 bases; nucleotides outside the gene matches: 11. Germline lookup yields CDR1 SNHLY and CDR2 FYNNEI.

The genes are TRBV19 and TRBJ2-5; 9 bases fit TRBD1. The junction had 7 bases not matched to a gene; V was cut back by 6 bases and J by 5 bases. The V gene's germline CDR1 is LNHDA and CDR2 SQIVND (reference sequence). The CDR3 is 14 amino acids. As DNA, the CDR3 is TGTGCCAGTAGCTCACAGGGGGCGCGGGAGACCCAGTACTTC. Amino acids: CASSSQGARETQYF.

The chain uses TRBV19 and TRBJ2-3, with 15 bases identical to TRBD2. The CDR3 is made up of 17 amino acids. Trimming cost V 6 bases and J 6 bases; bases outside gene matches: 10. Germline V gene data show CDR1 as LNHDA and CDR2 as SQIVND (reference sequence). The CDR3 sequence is CASSPARTSGGVDTQYF. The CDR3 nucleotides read TGTGCCAGTAGCCCTGCTCGGACTAGCGGGGGGGTGGATACGCAGTATTTT.

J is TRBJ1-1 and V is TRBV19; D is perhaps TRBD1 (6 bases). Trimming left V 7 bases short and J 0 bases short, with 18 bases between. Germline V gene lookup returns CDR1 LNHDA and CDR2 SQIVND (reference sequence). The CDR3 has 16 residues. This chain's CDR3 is CASTLSGTRMNTEAFF. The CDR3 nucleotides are TGTGCCAGTACCCTCAGTGGGACACGAATGAACACTGAAGCTTTCTTT. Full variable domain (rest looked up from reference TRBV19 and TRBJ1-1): DGGITQSPKYLFRKEGQNVTLSCEQNLNHDAMYWYRQDPGQGLRLIYYSQIVNDFQKGDIAEGYSVSREKKESFPLTVTSAQKNPTAFYLCASTLSGTRMNTEAFFGQGTRLTVV.

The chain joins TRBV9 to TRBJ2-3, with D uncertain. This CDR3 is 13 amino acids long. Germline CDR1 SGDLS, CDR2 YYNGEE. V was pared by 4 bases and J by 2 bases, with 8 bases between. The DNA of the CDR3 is TGTGCCAGCAGCACAACGTCCACAGATACGCAGTATTTT. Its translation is CASSTTSTDTQYF.

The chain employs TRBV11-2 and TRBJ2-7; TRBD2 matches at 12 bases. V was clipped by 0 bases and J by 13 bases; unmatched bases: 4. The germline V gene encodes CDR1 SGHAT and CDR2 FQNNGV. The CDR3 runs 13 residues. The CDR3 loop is CASSLEASGGAYF. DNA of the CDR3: TGTGCCAGCAGCTTAGAGGCTAGCGGGGGGGCTTACTTC. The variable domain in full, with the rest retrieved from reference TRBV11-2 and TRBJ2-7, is EAGVAQSPRYKIIEKRQSVAFWCNPISGHATLYWYQQILGQGPKLLIQFQNNGVVDDSQLPKDRFSAERLKGVDSTLKIQPAKLEDSAVYLCASSLEASGGAYFGPGTRLTVT.

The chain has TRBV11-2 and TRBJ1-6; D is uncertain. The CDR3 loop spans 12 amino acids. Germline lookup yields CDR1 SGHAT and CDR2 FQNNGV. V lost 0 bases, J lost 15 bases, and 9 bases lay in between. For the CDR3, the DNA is TGTGCCAGCAGCTTAGATCGGGTCCTCCTCCACTTT. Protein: CASSLDRVLLHF.

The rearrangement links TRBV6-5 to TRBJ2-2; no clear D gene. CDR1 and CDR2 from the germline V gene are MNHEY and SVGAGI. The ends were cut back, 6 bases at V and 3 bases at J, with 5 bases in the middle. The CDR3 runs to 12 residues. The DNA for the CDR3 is TGTGCCAGCAGCCAATACACCGGGGAGCTGTTTTTT. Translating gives CASSQYTGELFF.

The CDR3 coding sequence is TGTGCCTGGACCGCCCCACCAAGATTTACTAGCGGGGGGGCGGTTGAGCAGTTCTTC. Amino acid sequence: CAWTAPPRFTSGGAVEQFF. This chain links TRBV30 with TRBJ2-1; 13 bases are shared with TRBD2. From germline, CDR1 is GTSNPN and CDR2 SVGIG (reference sequence). The V and J ends lost 4 bases and 9 bases, in that order; junction bases with no gene match: 21. The CDR3 extends over 19 amino acids.

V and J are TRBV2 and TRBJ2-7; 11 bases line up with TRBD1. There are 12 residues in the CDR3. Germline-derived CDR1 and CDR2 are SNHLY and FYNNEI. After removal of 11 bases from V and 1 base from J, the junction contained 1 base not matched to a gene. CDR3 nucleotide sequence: TGTGCCGGACAGGGGGCTTCCTACGAGCAGTACTTC. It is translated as CAGQGASYEQYF. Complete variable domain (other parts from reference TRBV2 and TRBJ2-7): EPEVTQTPSHQVTQMGQEVILRCVPISNHLYFYWYRQILGQKVEFLVSFYNNEISEKSEIFDDQFSVERPDGSNFTLKIRSTKLEDSAMYFCAGQGASYEQYFGPGTRLTVT.

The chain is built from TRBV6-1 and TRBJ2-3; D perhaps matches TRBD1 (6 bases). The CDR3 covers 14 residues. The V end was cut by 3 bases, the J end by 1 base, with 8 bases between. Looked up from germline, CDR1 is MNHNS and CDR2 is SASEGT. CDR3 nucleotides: TGTGCCAGCAGTGACAGGGGTGGCACAGATACGCAGTATTTT. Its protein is CASSDRGGTDTQYF.

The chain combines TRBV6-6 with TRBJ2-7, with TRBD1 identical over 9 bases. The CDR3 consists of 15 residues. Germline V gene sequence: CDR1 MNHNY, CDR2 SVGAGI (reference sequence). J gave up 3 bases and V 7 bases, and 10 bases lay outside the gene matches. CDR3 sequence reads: CASMGQGSPDYEQYF. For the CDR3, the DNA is TGTGCCAGCATGGGACAGGGATCTCCTGACTACGAGCAGTACTTC.

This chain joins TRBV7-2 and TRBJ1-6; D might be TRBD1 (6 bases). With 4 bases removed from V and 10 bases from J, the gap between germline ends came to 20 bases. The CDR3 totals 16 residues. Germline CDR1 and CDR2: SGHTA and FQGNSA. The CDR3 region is CASSSTLGGARSPLHF. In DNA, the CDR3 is TGTGCCAGCAGCTCCACGCTTGGGGGGGCTCGGTCACCCCTCCACTTT.

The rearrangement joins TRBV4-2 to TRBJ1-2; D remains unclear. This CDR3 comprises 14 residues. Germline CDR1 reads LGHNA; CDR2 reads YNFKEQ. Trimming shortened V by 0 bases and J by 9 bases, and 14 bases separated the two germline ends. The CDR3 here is CASSQDLERSSYTF. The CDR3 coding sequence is TGTGCCAGCAGCCAAGATCTTGAGAGGTCCAGCTACACCTTC.

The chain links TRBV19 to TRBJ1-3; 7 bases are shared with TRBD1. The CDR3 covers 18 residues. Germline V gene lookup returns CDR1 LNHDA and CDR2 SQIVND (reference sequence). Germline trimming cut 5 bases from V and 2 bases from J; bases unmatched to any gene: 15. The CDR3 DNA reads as TGTGCCAGTAGTGCCGTCCCGGGACAGAGAAAAACTGGAAACACCATATATTTT. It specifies CASSAVPGQRKTGNTIYF.

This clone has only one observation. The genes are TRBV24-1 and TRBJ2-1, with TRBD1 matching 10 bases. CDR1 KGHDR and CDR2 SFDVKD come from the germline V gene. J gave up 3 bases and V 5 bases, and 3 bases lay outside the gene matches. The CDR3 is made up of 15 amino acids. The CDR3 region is CATSGRDRGYNEQFF. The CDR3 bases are TGTGCCACCAGTGGCCGGGACAGGGGCTACAATGAGCAGTTCTTC.

The CDR3 nucleotides read TGTGCCAGCAGCTTAGCGCTTGGGGGCACCCGGGAAGCTTTCTTT. It translates to CASSLALGGTREAFF. The chain recombines TRBV7-6 with TRBJ1-1, with D possibly matching TRBD1 (6 bases). Germline V CDR1 and CDR2: SGHVS, FNYEAQ. With 0 bases removed from V and 8 bases from J, the gap between germline ends came to 16 bases. The CDR3 covers 15 residues.

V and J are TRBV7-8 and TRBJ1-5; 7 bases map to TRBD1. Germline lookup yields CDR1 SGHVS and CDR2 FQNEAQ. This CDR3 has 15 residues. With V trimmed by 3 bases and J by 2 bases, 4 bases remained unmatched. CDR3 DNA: TGTGCCAGCAGCTTGGCACAGGGGCGCAATCAGCCCCAGCATTTT. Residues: CASSLAQGRNQPQHF.

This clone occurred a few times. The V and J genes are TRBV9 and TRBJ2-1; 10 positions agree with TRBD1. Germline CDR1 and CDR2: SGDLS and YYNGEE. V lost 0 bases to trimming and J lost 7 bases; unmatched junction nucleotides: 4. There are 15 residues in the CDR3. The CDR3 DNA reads TGTGCCAGCAGCGTAGGGACAGGGGGTCATAATGAGCAGTTCTTC. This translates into CASSVGTGGHNEQFF.

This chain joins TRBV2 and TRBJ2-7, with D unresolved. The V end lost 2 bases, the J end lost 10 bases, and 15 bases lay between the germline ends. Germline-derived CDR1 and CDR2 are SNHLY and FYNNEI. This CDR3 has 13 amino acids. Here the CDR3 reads CASSETPVSLQYF. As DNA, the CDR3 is TGTGCCAGCAGTGAAACCCCAGTATCCCTCCAGTACTTC.

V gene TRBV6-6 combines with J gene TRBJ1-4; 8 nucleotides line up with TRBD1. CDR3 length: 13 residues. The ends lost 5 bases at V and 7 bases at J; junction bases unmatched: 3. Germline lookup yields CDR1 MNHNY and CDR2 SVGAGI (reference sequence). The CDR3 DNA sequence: TGTGCCAGCAGTAGGACAGGGAGTGAAAAACTGTTTTTT. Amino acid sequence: CASSRTGSEKLFF.